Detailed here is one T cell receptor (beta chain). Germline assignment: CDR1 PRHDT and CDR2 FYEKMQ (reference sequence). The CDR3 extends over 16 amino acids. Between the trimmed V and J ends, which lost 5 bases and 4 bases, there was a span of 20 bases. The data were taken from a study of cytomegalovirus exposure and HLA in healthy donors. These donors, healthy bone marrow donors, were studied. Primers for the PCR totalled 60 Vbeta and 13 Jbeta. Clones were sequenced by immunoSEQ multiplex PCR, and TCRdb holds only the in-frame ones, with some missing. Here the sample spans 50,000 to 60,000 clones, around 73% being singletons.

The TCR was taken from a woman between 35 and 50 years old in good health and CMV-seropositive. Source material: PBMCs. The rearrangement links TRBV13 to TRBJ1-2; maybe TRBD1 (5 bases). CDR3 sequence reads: CASSLGGAGSSYGYTF. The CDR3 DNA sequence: TGTGCCAGCAGCCTGGGCGGGGCAGGGTCTTCCTATGGCTACACCTTC.